This entry features one TCR beta chain sequence. Its specificity is unknown. This record comes from a study of tumor-infiltrating lymphocytes in primary liver carcinoma. Notes on the study in general: All five tumor regions shared only about 7.5-24% of top clones.

Co-extraction of both nucleic acids (RNA and DNA) used roughly 18-34 mg of unsorted bulk tissue. CDR1 is SGHAT and CDR2 is FQNNGV in the germline V gene. This CDR3 is built from 16 residues. The ends lost 4 bases at V and 15 bases at J; junction bases unmatched: 14. With a constant-region primer, TCR beta cDNA was made from roughly 500 ng of total RNA. Nested multiplex PCR, run for three rounds with slightly modified ARM-PCR, yielded TCR beta libraries. Forward primers for TRBV1-TRBV30 and a C-beta reverse primer served the first two PCR rounds, at approximately 10 cycles each. MiXCR was run by TCRdb on the multiplex PCR reads, yielding one entry per CDR3 protein. The sample lists 75,000 to 90,000 distinct CDR3 sequences, 65% to 80% occurring once.

Sequencing was carried out using liver tumor tissue from sampling region 1. The subset here: tumor region T1, superior pole. This chain uses TRBV11-2 with TRBJ2-1, with 14 bases identical to TRBD2. The receptor comes from a man aged 35-49 years with primary liver carcinoma and hepatitis B virus infection. The CDR3 nucleotides are TGTGCCAGCAGCTACTCTTCGACTAGCGGGAGGGGAGGTATGTTCTTC. Translating it yields CASSYSSTSGRGGMFF.